This T cell receptor (beta chain) originates from a study of cytomegalovirus exposure and HLA in healthy donors. The overall study: Both the 100 to 150 validation repertoires and the roughly 700 first-cohort repertoires used the same platform, as reported by a later analysis. Whole-study results and caveats: Three CMV-associated chains were confirmed in vitro to be specific for CMV antigens.

Unmatched junction bases numbered 15, after V lost 10 bases and J lost 10 bases. The CDR3 contains 14 residues. Germline V CDR1 and CDR2: SNHLY, FYNNEI. Comment on this clone: Its antigen is not identified.

This table comes from immunoSEQ multiplex PCR, and its TCRdb copy is limited to in-frame clones, with some not included. The sample includes around 190,000 clones, 85% seen only once; the top ten take about 17%. The gene calls are TRBV2 and TRBJ2-1; 8 positions match TRBD2. The material sequenced was PBMCs. This clonotype was obtained from a man aged 18 to 35 in good health and CMV-seropositive. The CDR3: CATVPGLVIVEQFF. DNA for the CDR3: TGTGCCACCGTCCCGGGACTAGTAATTGTCGAGCAGTTCTTC.